This passage covers 27 T cell receptor beta chains from one sample sequenced in a study of T cells in localized non-small cell lung cancer. This table comes from immunoSEQ multiplex PCR, and its TCRdb copy is limited to in-frame clones, with some not included. The data hold tens of thousands of clones, with 70% to 90% observed a single time. This material consisted of peripheral blood mononuclear cells, taken before any cancer treatment. Receptor source: a male donor older than 55 with stage II lung adenocarcinoma.

Only one count was recorded for this clone. V usage is TRBV5-1 and J usage is TRBJ2-5; perhaps D is TRBD1 or TRBD2 (5 bases each). From germline, CDR1 is SGHRS and CDR2 YFSETQ. The CDR3 is 14 residues long. V gave up 0 bases and J gave up 5 bases, with 11 bases separating them. Here the CDR3 DNA reads TGCGCCAGCAGCTTGGATCCGGGGCAGGAGACCCAGTACTTC. This translates into CASSLDPGQETQYF. Variable domain in full (rest from reference TRBV5-1 and TRBJ2-5): KAGVTQTPRYLIKTRGQQVTLSCSPISGHRSVSWYQQTPGQGLQFLFEYFSETQRNKGNFPGRFSGRQFSNSRSEMNVSTLELGDSALYLCASSLDPGQETQYFGPGTRLLVL.

The CDR3: CASKWSALGSGELFF. The CDR3 DNA follows: TGTGCCAGCAAATGGAGCGCTTTAGGTTCCGGGGAGCTGTTTTTT. This chain joins TRBV11-2 and TRBJ2-2; D is uncertain. Germline lookup yields CDR1 SGHAT and CDR2 FQNNGV. Trimming left V 7 bases short and J 6 bases short, with 18 bases between. CDR3 length: 15 amino acids. Using reference TRBV11-2 and TRBJ2-2 for the parts outside the CDR3, the full variable domain is EAGVAQSPRYKIIEKRQSVAFWCNPISGHATLYWYQQILGQGPKLLIQFQNNGVVDDSQLPKDRFSAERLKGVDSTLKIQPAKLEDSAVYLCASKWSALGSGELFFGEGSRLTVL.

The chain employs TRBV6-5 and TRBJ2-2; D is uncertain. Trimming took 5 bases from V and 1 from J, leaving 8 bases between them. CDR1 and CDR2 (germline): MNHEY, SVGAGI. This CDR3 has 14 residues. DNA for the CDR3: TGTGCCAGCAGTATTACACGGAACACCGGGGAGCTGTTTTTT. It yields the protein CASSITRNTGELFF.

The chain links TRBV5-1 to TRBJ2-7; 9 positions match TRBD1. The junction had 9 bases not matched to a gene; V was cut back by 4 bases and J by 1 base. The CDR3 spans 16 residues. Germline values: CDR1 SGHRS, CDR2 YFSETQ. The CDR3 reads CASSATGTGSSYEQYF. The CDR3 DNA follows: TGCGCCAGCAGCGCTACCGGGACAGGGTCTTCCTACGAGCAGTACTTC. The full variable domain, with the rest looked up from reference TRBV5-1 and TRBJ2-7, is KAGVTQTPRYLIKTRGQQVTLSCSPISGHRSVSWYQQTPGQGLQFLFEYFSETQRNKGNFPGRFSGRQFSNSRSEMNVSTLELGDSALYLCASSATGTGSSYEQYFGPGTRLTVT.

The V gene is TRBV27, the J gene TRBJ1-5, with a tentative D call TRBD1 (5 bases). The CDR3 is 15 amino acids. Looked up from germline, CDR1 is MNHEY and CDR2 is SMNVEV (reference sequence). The V gene lost 5 bases and the J gene lost 7 bases, with 18 bases spanning the gap. CDR3 loop: CASSRTSRVGQPQHF. CDR3 coding DNA: TGTGCCAGCAGTAGAACGTCCAGGGTCGGGCAGCCCCAGCATTTT.

This rearrangement joins TRBV2 to TRBJ2-7; the match to TRBD1 covers 7 bases. The CDR3 totals 15 residues. Germline lookup yields CDR1 SNHLY and CDR2 FYNNEI. With 6 bases clipped from V and 4 bases from J, the junction kept 12 bases outside the gene matches. The CDR3 is CASSENRGTVYEQYF. The CDR3 bases are TGTGCCAGCAGCGAAAACAGGGGAACGGTATACGAGCAGTACTTC.

The CDR3 bases are TGTGCCAGCAGCAGGAGACCAGCGGGGTTCTCCTACAATGAGCAGTTCTTC. Amino acids: CASSRRPAGFSYNEQFF. The chain recombines TRBV14 with TRBJ2-1; 7 bases are shared with TRBD2. The CDR3 has 17 residues. CDR1 is SGHDN and CDR2 is FVKESK in the germline V gene. V gave up 5 bases and J gave up 0 bases; unmatched junction bases: 10. Drawing the rest from reference TRBV14 and TRBJ2-1, the complete variable domain is EAGVTQFPSHSVIEKGQTVTLRCDPISGHDNLYWYRRVMGKEIKFLLHFVKESKQDESGMPNNRFLAERTGGTYSTLKVQPAELEDSGVYFCASSRRPAGFSYNEQFFGPGTRLTVL.

This clone occurred once. The chain employs TRBV4-2 and TRBJ1-5, with D possibly being TRBD1 (5 bases). CDR3 length: 17 amino acids. Trimming removed 4 bases at V and 2 bases at J, with 18 bases between. Germline assignment: CDR1 LGHNA and CDR2 YNFKEQ. The CDR3 sequence is CASSRSQNGGGNQPQHF. The CDR3 DNA follows: TGTGCCAGCAGCCGATCCCAGAACGGGGGGGGCAATCAGCCCCAGCATTTT.

The chain couples TRBV7-9 to TRBJ2-7, with D possibly TRBD2 on 5 matching bases. The V gene's germline CDR1 is SEHNR and CDR2 FQNEAQ (reference sequence). CDR3 length equals 12 residues. With 5 bases removed from V and 3 bases from J, the gap between germline ends came to 8 bases. CDR3 amino acids: CASSPLGYEQYF. The CDR3 DNA is TGTGCCAGCAGCCCACTAGGCTACGAGCAGTACTTC.

The chain uses TRBV6-6 and TRBJ2-1; D is unclear. V lost 5 bases and J 4 bases, leaving 6 bases between the germline ends. This CDR3 is built from 12 residues. Germline V lookup: CDR1 MNHNY, CDR2 SVGAGI (reference sequence). The CDR3 here is CASSRPYNEQFF. The CDR3 nucleotides read TGTGCCAGCAGTCGTCCTTACAATGAGCAGTTCTTC.

The V gene is TRBV6-5, the J gene TRBJ2-3, with D unclear. Trimming took off 2 bases at V and 2 bases at J, with 5 bases between the two ends. Germline CDR1 reads MNHEY; CDR2 reads SVGAGI. The CDR3 totals 13 residues. The DNA for the CDR3 is TGTGCCAGCAGTTACGAGACCACAGATACGCAGTATTTT. Its translation: CASSYETTDTQYF.

The table lists this clone with a count of one. The chain employs TRBV6-1 and TRBJ2-6, with D uncertain. Trimming shortened V by 4 bases and J by 0 bases, and 7 bases separated the two germline ends. This CDR3 has 15 amino acids. The germline gives CDR1 MNHNS, CDR2 SASEGT. The CDR3, as DNA: TGTGCCAGCAGTGCGGTTGGCTCTGGGGCCAACGTCCTGACTTTC. This gives the protein CASSAVGSGANVLTF.

This clone appeared once. V gene TRBV28 combines with J gene TRBJ1-5; 9 nucleotides line up with TRBD1. V lost 7 bases and J lost 0; bases outside the gene matches: 13. Germline V gives CDR1 MDHEN, CDR2 SYDVKM. This CDR3 region has 18 residues. CDR3 sequence: CASTPPGTGSYSNQPQHF. The CDR3 region has the DNA TGTGCCAGCACTCCCCCCGGGACAGGGAGCTATAGCAATCAGCCCCAGCATTTT.

This clone was recorded once. J is TRBJ2-3 and V is TRBV6-4, with 8 bases lining up with TRBD2. The CDR3 has 18 residues. J lost 1 base, V lost 7 bases, and 16 bases had no gene match. Germline CDR1 MRHNA, CDR2 SNTAGT. In DNA, the CDR3 is TGTGCCAGCAACCGACCCAGAAGGACTAGCTGGCGCACAGATACGCAGTATTTT. Its protein product is CASNRPRRTSWRTDTQYF.

The rearrangement links TRBV18 to TRBJ2-3; 7 bases agree with TRBD2. Losses at the gene ends were 2 bases for V and 1 base for J; bases not matched to a gene: 3. CDR3 size: 15 residues. The V gene's germline CDR1 is KGHSH and CDR2 LQKENI. The CDR3 coding sequence is TGTGCCAGCTCACCAAATCTAGCGGGCACAGATACGCAGTATTTT. Translated, it gives CASSPNLAGTDTQYF.

The chain couples TRBV23-1 to TRBJ1-6; D is perhaps TRBD1 (6 bases). TRBV23-1 is marked as an open reading frame, function uncertain. The CDR3 totals 14 residues. V gave up 8 bases and J gave up 7 bases, with 15 bases separating them. CDR3 DNA sequence: TGCGCCAGCGCCTCGGGACACGCGAATTCACCCCTCCACTTT. Residues: CASASGHANSPLHF.

The chain carries TRBV30 and TRBJ2-7, with D perhaps TRBD1 (6 bases). Germline CDR1 reads GTSNPN; CDR2 reads SVGIG (reference sequence). The V gene lost 4 bases and the J gene lost 4 bases, with 14 bases spanning the gap. This CDR3 region has 13 residues. The CDR3 sequence: CAWTGAKLYEQYF. For the CDR3, the DNA is TGTGCCTGGACAGGGGCGAAATTATACGAGCAGTACTTC.

The gene calls are TRBV5-1 and TRBJ2-5; D possibly corresponds to TRBD2 (6 bases). This CDR3 is built from 17 residues. The V and J ends lost 2 bases and 5 bases respectively, with 22 bases between them. Per germline, CDR1 SGHRS and CDR2 YFSETQ. CDR3 region: CASSFWGTGTFAETQYF. As DNA, the CDR3 is TGCGCCAGCAGCTTTTGGGGAACCGGGACTTTTGCGGAGACCCAGTACTTC. Full variable domain (missing parts from reference TRBV5-1 and TRBJ2-5): KAGVTQTPRYLIKTRGQQVTLSCSPISGHRSVSWYQQTPGQGLQFLFEYFSETQRNKGNFPGRFSGRQFSNSRSEMNVSTLELGDSALYLCASSFWGTGTFAETQYFGPGTRLLVL.

The rearrangement joins TRBV18 to TRBJ1-1, with D unresolved. The length of the CDR3 is 13 residues. Trimming stripped 5 bases from V and 3 bases from J, with 10 bases between. CDR1 and CDR2 from the germline V gene are KGHSH and LQKENI. CDR3 residues: CASSGSIDTEAFF. In DNA form, the CDR3 reads TGTGCCAGCTCAGGGTCGATAGACACTGAAGCTTTCTTT. The full variable domain, rest sourced from reference TRBV18 and TRBJ1-1, is NAGVMQNPRHLVRRRGQEARLRCSPMKGHSHVYWYRQLPEEGLKFMVYLQKENIIDESGMPKERFSAEFPKEGPSILRIQQVVRGDSAAYFCASSGSIDTEAFFGQGTRLTVV.

This sequence joins TRBV5-6 and TRBJ2-5; D may be TRBD1 (5 bases). The CDR3 is 18 amino acids. V was trimmed by 0 bases and J by 4 bases, leaving 22 bases between them. The germline gives CDR1 SGHDT, CDR2 YYEEEE. The CDR3: CASSLAGRVRASGETQYF. CDR3 nucleotides: TGTGCCAGCAGCTTGGCCGGTCGCGTCAGGGCCTCCGGAGAGACCCAGTACTTC.

The chain joins TRBV4-2 to TRBJ2-1; TRBD2 matches at 7 bases. The CDR3 covers 15 residues. Germline values: CDR1 LGHNA, CDR2 YNFKEQ. The junction had 6 bases not matched to a gene; V was cut back by 3 bases and J by 4 bases. Here the CDR3 reads CASSQRGSQYNEQFF. For the CDR3, the DNA is TGTGCCAGCAGCCAGCGGGGGTCCCAGTACAATGAGCAGTTCTTC.

This chain uses TRBV5-1 with TRBJ2-3, with D perhaps matching TRBD1 (6 bases). The V gene's germline CDR1 is SGHRS and CDR2 YFSETQ. This CDR3 has 18 residues. The V gene lost 4 bases and the J gene lost 1 base, with 22 bases spanning the gap. The CDR3: CASSATLLRGPRTDTQYF. The CDR3 DNA follows: TGCGCCAGCAGCGCAACACTCCTCAGGGGTCCACGCACAGATACGCAGTATTTT.

This clone was detected only once. This rearrangement joins TRBV7-9 to TRBJ2-7, with TRBD1 identical over 12 bases. Trimming removed 6 bases from V and 6 bases from J; junction bases left unmatched: 3. From germline, CDR1 is SEHNR and CDR2 FQNEAQ (reference sequence). The CDR3 runs 13 residues. This CDR3 reads CASSWGQGAEQYF. The CDR3 DNA reads as TGTGCCAGCAGTTGGGGACAGGGGGCCGAGCAGTACTTC.

This chain links TRBV5-6 with TRBJ2-1, with 7 bases that match TRBD1. The CDR3 runs to 17 residues. V was pared by 3 bases and J by 0 bases, with 9 bases of the junction left unmatched. Germline V gene sequence: CDR1 SGHDT, CDR2 YYEEEE. The CDR3 coding sequence is TGTGCCAGCAGCTACTATGGGACAGTGAGCTCCTACAATGAGCAGTTCTTC. Its translation is CASSYYGTVSSYNEQFF. Supplemented by reference TRBV5-6 and TRBJ2-1, the full variable domain reads DAGVTQSPTHLIKTRGQQVTLRCSPKSGHDTVSWYQQALGQGPQFIFQYYEEEERQRGNFPDRFSGHQFPNYSSELNVNALLLGDSALYLCASSYYGTVSSYNEQFFGPGTRLTVL.

This chain uses TRBV2 with TRBJ1-5; D might be TRBD1 (6 bases). V was clipped by 10 bases and J by 7 bases, with 17 bases between them. The CDR3 is 13 residues long. Germline V gives CDR1 SNHLY, CDR2 FYNNEI. The DNA for the CDR3 is TGTGCCACCTCGTATGGGGGCGGGCAGCCCCAGCATTTT. Translating gives CATSYGGGQPQHF. The entire variable domain, with the rest obtained from reference TRBV2 and TRBJ1-5, is as follows: EPEVTQTPSHQVTQMGQEVILRCVPISNHLYFYWYRQILGQKVEFLVSFYNNEISEKSEIFDDQFSVERPDGSNFTLKIRSTKLEDSAMYFCATSYGGGQPQHFGDGTRLSIL.

The DNA for the CDR3 is TGTGCCAGCAGCTTAGAGGAAAGGAGAACTGAAGCTTTCTTT. Its protein is CASSLEERRTEAFF. The chain joins TRBV7-6 to TRBJ1-1; D is unclear. Trimming removed 1 base from V and 5 bases from J, with 11 bases in between. The CDR3 length is 14 residues. Germline CDR1 and CDR2: SGHVS and FNYEAQ.

The chain joins TRBV5-6 to TRBJ2-7; D could derive from TRBD1 or TRBD2 (5 bases each). V was trimmed by 3 bases and J by 4 bases, leaving 14 bases between them. CDR1 and CDR2 (germline): SGHDT, YYEEEE. CDR3 length: 14 amino acids. The CDR3 DNA follows: TGTGCCAGCAGCTCCGGGACGGGCTTGTACGAGCAGTACTTC. Its translation is CASSSGTGLYEQYF.